The clone carrying this T cell receptor (beta chain) came up a few times. In the original processing: Amplification of reference gene primers provided the estimated nucleated cell counts. Generated by immunoSEQ multiplex PCR, the TCRdb table keeps only in-frame clones and is missing some. The DNA gave D and trimming, while V, J and clone size come from that table. In the table there are 85,000 or so clones, just over 85% of which are singletons. Trimming left V 4 bases short and J 5 bases short, with 10 bases between. This CDR3 has 13 residues. The germline V gene encodes CDR1 SGHNT and CDR2 YYREEE (reference sequence). The sample originates from a study of blood T cell repertoires in COVID-19. Study-level background: PBMCs, B-cell-depleted T cells, or T cells were the source of the cDNA or gDNA that made up the material.

Material for sequencing was peripheral blood. The origin of this receptor is a man aged 50 or older with active or convalescent COVID-19. The rearrangement joins TRBV5-4 to TRBJ1-5; D is perhaps TRBD1 (6 bases). The chain's CDR3 is CASSQGGDQPQHF. The CDR3, as DNA: TGTGCCAGCAGCCAAGGGGGGGATCAGCCCCAGCATTTT.